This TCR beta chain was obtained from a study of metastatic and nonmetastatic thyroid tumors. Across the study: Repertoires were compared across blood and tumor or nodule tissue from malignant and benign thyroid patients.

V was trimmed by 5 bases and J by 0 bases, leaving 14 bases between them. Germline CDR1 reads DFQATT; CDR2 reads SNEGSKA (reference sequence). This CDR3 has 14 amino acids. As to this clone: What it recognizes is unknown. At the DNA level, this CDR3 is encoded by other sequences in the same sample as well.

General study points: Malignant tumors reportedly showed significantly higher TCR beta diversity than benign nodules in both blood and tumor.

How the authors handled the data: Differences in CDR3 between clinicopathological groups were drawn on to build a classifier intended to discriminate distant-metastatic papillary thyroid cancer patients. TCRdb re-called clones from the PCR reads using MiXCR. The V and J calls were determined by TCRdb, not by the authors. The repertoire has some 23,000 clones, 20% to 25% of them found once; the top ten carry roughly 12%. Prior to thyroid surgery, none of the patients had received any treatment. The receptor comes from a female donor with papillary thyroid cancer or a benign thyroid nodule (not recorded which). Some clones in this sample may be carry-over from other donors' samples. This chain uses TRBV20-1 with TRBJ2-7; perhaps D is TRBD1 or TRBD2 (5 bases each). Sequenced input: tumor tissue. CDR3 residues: CSAEGRGDSYEQYF. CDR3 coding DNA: TGCAGTGCTGAGGGTCGAGGGGACTCCTACGAGCAGTACTTC.